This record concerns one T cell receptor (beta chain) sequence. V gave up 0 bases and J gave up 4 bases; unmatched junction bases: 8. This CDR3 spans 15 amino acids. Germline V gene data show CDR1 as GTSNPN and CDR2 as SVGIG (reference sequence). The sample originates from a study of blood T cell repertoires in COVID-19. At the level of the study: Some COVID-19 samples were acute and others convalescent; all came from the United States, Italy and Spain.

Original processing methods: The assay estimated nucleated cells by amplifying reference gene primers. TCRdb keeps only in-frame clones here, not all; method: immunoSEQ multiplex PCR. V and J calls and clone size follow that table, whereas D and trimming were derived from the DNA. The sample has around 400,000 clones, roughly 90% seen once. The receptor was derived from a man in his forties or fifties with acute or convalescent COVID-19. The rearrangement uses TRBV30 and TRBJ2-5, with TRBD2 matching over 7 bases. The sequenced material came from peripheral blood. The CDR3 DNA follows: TGTGCCTGGAGTGTACTCGGGGGGATTGGAGAGACCCAGTACTTC. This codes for CAWSVLGGIGETQYF.